This T cell receptor (beta chain) was found in a study of blood T cell repertoires in COVID-19. About the research overall: The United States, Italy and Spain provided the acute and convalescent COVID-19 samples. T cells, B-cell-depleted T cells, or PBMCs provided the cDNA or gDNA that served as material.

Original analysis: It was from reference gene primer amplification that nucleated cell counts were estimated. The data were produced by immunoSEQ multiplex PCR, yet TCRdb's version contains in-frame clones alone and is incomplete. D and trimming were read from the DNA, whereas the V and J calls and clone size are those reported in that table. The sample contains approximately 40,000 clones, under 90% of which appear only once. This sequence was found in a human donor in a cohort sampled during active COVID-19. Material for sequencing was peripheral blood.

The CDR3 loop is CASSLIQGATDTQYF. As DNA, the CDR3 is TGTGCCAGCAGCTTAATCCAGGGGGCCACAGATACGCAGTATTTT. The V and J genes are TRBV13 and TRBJ2-3; 8 bases align to TRBD1. This CDR3 is built from 15 residues. Germline assignment: CDR1 PRHDT and CDR2 FYEKMQ (reference sequence). V lost 2 bases and J lost 2; bases outside the gene matches: 3.